Below, 30 T cell receptor beta chains from the same sample are listed, as sequenced in a study of T and B cells in COVID-19 patients. Multiplex PCR with BIOMED2 TRB-A/B primer pools amplified TRB rearrangements. TCRdb re-derived calls from the multiplex PCR reads in MiXCR, one entry per CDR3 protein. Altogether approximately 17,000 distinct CDR3 sequences are present, 25% to 35% being singletons, with the ten largest covering 4% to 4.5%. From blood, roughly 240-550 ng of genomic DNA served as TRB template. The sequencing input was blood. The receptors shown here come from a human donor who had recovered from COVID-19.

The rearrangement links TRBV5-6 to TRBJ1-1, with D possibly being TRBD1 (6 bases). V shed 4 bases and J shed 7 bases, with 14 bases lying between them. The CDR3 contains 13 residues. CDR1 SGHDT and CDR2 YYEEEE come from the germline V gene. The DNA for the CDR3 is TGTGCCAGCAGCCCAGCGACAGGTTATGAAGCTTTCTTT. As protein: CASSPATGYEAFF.

The chain combines TRBV19 with TRBJ2-1; TRBD1 or TRBD2 may be the D gene (5 bases each). The V and J ends lost 9 bases and 6 bases respectively, with 12 bases between them. Germline-derived CDR1 and CDR2 are LNHDA and SQIVND (reference sequence). The CDR3 runs 12 residues. The CDR3 sequence: CASSWDPNEQFF. CDR3 bases: TGTGCCAGCAGCTGGGACCCCAATGAGCAGTTCTTC.

The chain carries TRBV11-2 and TRBJ1-1; 7 bases fit TRBD1. Germline V gene lookup returns CDR1 SGHAT and CDR2 FQNNGV. The CDR3 is made up of 16 amino acids. J gave up 5 bases and V 1 base, and 10 bases lay outside the gene matches. CDR3 residues: CASSLGWGQSFTEAFF. The CDR3 coding sequence is TGTGCCAGCAGCTTAGGGTGGGGACAGTCCTTTACTGAAGCTTTCTTT. Combining the CDR3 with reference TRBV11-2 and TRBJ1-1 gives the whole variable domain EAGVAQSPRYKIIEKRQSVAFWCNPISGHATLYWYQQILGQGPKLLIQFQNNGVVDDSQLPKDRFSAERLKGVDSTLKIQPAKLEDSAVYLCASSLGWGQSFTEAFFGQGTRLTVV.

This clonotype was recorded a few times. As DNA, the CDR3 is TGTGCCATCAGTGACCCGACGACAGGTTCTGAGGAAAAACTGTTTTTT. Its protein product is CAISDPTTGSEEKLFF. The chain links TRBV10-3 to TRBJ1-4; D perhaps matches TRBD1 (6 bases). V was cut by 3 bases and J by 8 bases, with 19 bases left in between. The CDR3 has 16 amino acids. The germline gives CDR1 ENHRY, CDR2 SYGVKD.

This clonotype showed up many times. The chain combines TRBV6-5 with TRBJ2-7; D gene unclear. Per germline, CDR1 MNHEY and CDR2 SVGAGI. This CDR3 has 13 amino acids. The germline V and J ends were trimmed by 7 bases and 6 bases, with 16 bases remaining between them. CDR3 in DNA: TGTGCCAGCACCGCCGCTACACAGCCCGAGCAGTACTTC. It is translated as CASTAATQPEQYF.

The chain has TRBV5-1 and TRBJ1-2; a possible D gene is TRBD1 (5 bases). The CDR3 has 14 amino acids. Trimming shortened V by 5 bases and J by 3 bases, and 14 bases separated the two germline ends. CDR1 SGHRS and CDR2 YFSETQ come from the germline V gene. The CDR3 bases are TGCGCCAGCAGTTGGAGAGGGGACGACTATGGCTACACCTTC. Translating it yields CASSWRGDDYGYTF.

There are many counts of this clonotype. V and J are TRBV18 and TRBJ2-2; 13 nucleotides align to TRBD2. CDR1 KGHSH and CDR2 LQKENI come from the germline V gene. The CDR3 totals 15 residues. V dropped 6 bases and J dropped 4; count of bases not matched to a gene: 2. DNA for the CDR3: TGTGCCAGCTCCTGGACTAGCGGGGGCACCGGGGAGCTGTTTTTT. Translation gives CASSWTSGGTGELFF.

V and J are TRBV12-3 or TRBV12-4 and TRBJ2-6; D unclear. The CDR3 sequence is 15 residues long. Deletions cut 3 bases from V and 0 bases from J, with 6 bases between. The CDR3 DNA reads as TGTGCCAGCAGTTTTCAACCCTCTGGGGCCAACGTCCTGACTTTC. Its protein product is CASSFQPSGANVLTF.

This sequence joins TRBV18 and TRBJ1-3; D unresolved. The CDR3 consists of 15 residues. V was cut by 2 bases and J by 2 bases, with 10 bases left in between. CDR1 KGHSH and CDR2 LQKENI come from the germline V gene. The CDR3 loop reads CASSPEIGTGNTIYF. CDR3 coding DNA: TGTGCCAGCTCACCAGAGATTGGCACTGGAAACACCATATATTTT.

The rearrangement uses TRBV10-3 and TRBJ1-1; D is ambiguous. This CDR3 comprises 13 residues. Trimming shortened V by 4 bases and J by 11 bases, and 17 bases separated the two germline ends. CDR1 and CDR2 from the germline V gene are ENHRY and SYGVKD. CDR3 residues: CAISVERAGYAFF. In DNA, the CDR3 is TGTGCCATCAGTGTGGAAAGAGCGGGATACGCTTTCTTT.

This clonotype was seen repeatedly, ten times or more. This rearrangement joins TRBV6-2 or TRBV6-3 to TRBJ1-4; D remains unclear. The CDR3 length is 14 residues. The germline CDR1 and CDR2 sequences are MNHEY and SVGEGT. V dropped 2 bases and J dropped 4 bases, with 8 bases sitting between them. CDR3 in DNA: TGTGCCAGCAGTTACGGTTGGAATAATGAAAAACTGTTTTTT. Its translation is CASSYGWNNEKLFF.

The count of this clonotype is one. The J gene is TRBJ2-5, the V gene TRBV2, with D possibly being TRBD1 or TRBD2 (6 bases each). The V end lost 1 base, the J end lost 5 bases, and 14 bases lay between the germline ends. The V gene's germline CDR1 is SNHLY and CDR2 FYNNEI. The CDR3 totals 15 residues. The CDR3 sequence: CASSEDRGLFETQYF. The CDR3 nucleotides read TGTGCCAGCAGTGAAGATCGGGGGCTCTTTGAGACCCAGTACTTC.

By frequency in the sample, this clonotype is medium-sized. The genes are TRBV15 and TRBJ1-4; D not certain. Trimming removed 1 base from V and 0 bases from J, with 6 bases in between. Germline V gene data show CDR1 as LNHNV and CDR2 as YYDKDF (reference sequence). The CDR3 runs 15 residues. This CDR3 is CATSRGLTTNEKLFF. CDR3 bases: TGTGCCACCAGCAGAGGGCTCACAACTAATGAAAAACTGTTTTTT.

This clonotype is medium-sized in the sample. This chain links TRBV6-5 with TRBJ2-3, with TRBD1 identical over 10 bases. J was trimmed by 0 bases and V by 6 bases; bases with no gene match: 3. The CDR3 is 15 amino acids. CDR1 and CDR2 (germline): MNHEY, SVGAGI. The chain's CDR3 is CASSRTGGSTDTQYF. The CDR3 DNA sequence: TGTGCCAGCAGCCGGACAGGGGGTAGCACAGATACGCAGTATTTT.

As concerns this clonotype: This is likely a read error, given that the CDR3 carries no conserved phenylalanine or tryptophan at its end. The gene calls are TRBV4-1 and TRBJ2-5; D is unresolved. This CDR3 is built from 13 residues. CDR1 is MGHRA and CDR2 is YSYEKL in the germline V gene. The V gene lost 3 bases and the J gene lost 4 bases, with 9 bases spanning the gap. This CDR3 reads CASSQALPETQYL. The CDR3 DNA sequence: TGCGCCAGCAGCCAGGCCCTTCCAGAGACCCAGTACCTC.

This clonotype is labeled medium-sized (0.01 to 0.1%). CDR3 protein: CASSIGGRSYEQYF. The CDR3 coding sequence is TGTGCCAGTAGTATCGGAGGGAGGTCCTACGAGCAGTACTTC. The rearrangement joins TRBV19 to TRBJ2-7, with D perhaps TRBD2 (6 bases). CDR1 LNHDA and CDR2 SQIVND come from the germline V gene (reference sequence). This CDR3 spans 14 amino acids. The V and J ends lost 3 bases and 1 base respectively, with 10 bases between them.

This chain connects TRBV7-6 to TRBJ2-5, with 10 bases aligning to TRBD1. Germline V gives CDR1 SGHVS, CDR2 FNYEAQ. This CDR3 spans 16 amino acids. The ends lost 1 base at V and 5 bases at J; junction bases unmatched: 7. CDR3 nucleotides: TGTGCCAGCAGCTTAGTGGGGACAGGGGCGGTGGAGACCCAGTACTTC. As protein: CASSLVGTGAVETQYF. Full variable domain (missing parts from reference TRBV7-6 and TRBJ2-5): GAGVSQSPRYKVTKRGQDVALRCDPISGHVSLYWYRQALGQGPEFLTYFNYEAQQDKSGLPNDRFSAERPEGSISTLTIQRTEQRDSAMYRCASSLVGTGAVETQYFGPGTRLLVL.

V is TRBV12-3 or TRBV12-4 and J is TRBJ1-2, with no clear D. Between the trimmed V and J ends, which lost 1 base and 2 bases, there was a span of 8 bases. There are 14 residues in the CDR3. CDR3: CASSLVLENYGYTF. The DNA for the CDR3 is TGTGCCAGCAGTTTAGTTCTGGAGAACTATGGCTACACCTTC.

V and J are TRBV6-5 and TRBJ2-3; TRBD1 agrees at 7 bases. In germline, CDR1 is MNHEY, CDR2 SVGAGI. V trimming: 7 bases; J trimming: 5 bases; junction bases outside the gene matches: 6. The CDR3 has 13 amino acids. CDR3: CASNRQGGDTQYF. In DNA form, the CDR3 reads TGTGCCAGCAATAGACAGGGTGGAGATACGCAGTATTTT.

Ten or more counts support this clonotype. The chain uses TRBV6-6 and TRBJ1-1; 7 bases are a match to TRBD1. CDR1 is MNHNY, CDR2 SVGAGI, per germline (reference sequence). The CDR3 runs to 14 residues. V lost 7 bases to trimming and J lost 1 base; unmatched junction nucleotides: 6. The CDR3 reads CASTTGQPNTEAFF. CDR3 coding DNA: TGTGCCAGCACCACGGGACAGCCGAACACTGAAGCTTTCTTT.

This clonotype was counted many times. In nucleotides, the CDR3 is TGTGCCAGCAGTTACTTCGGGGTAGGCAGCGGAACCCAGTACTTC. Residues: CASSYFGVGSGTQYF. The chain carries TRBV6-2 or TRBV6-3 and TRBJ2-5, with D perhaps TRBD2 (5 bases). There are 15 residues in the CDR3. Germline CDR1 reads MNHEY; CDR2 reads SVGEGT. Trimming removed 1 base at V and 8 bases at J, with 17 bases between.

This clonotype was observed a handful of times. This rearrangement joins TRBV24-1 to TRBJ2-5, with 9 bases identical to TRBD1. This CDR3 contains 16 residues. From germline, CDR1 is KGHDR and CDR2 SFDVKD. The V and J ends lost 4 bases and 2 bases, in that order; junction bases with no gene match: 7. This chain's CDR3 is CATSDPDRGAQETQYF. Written as DNA, the CDR3 is TGTGCCACCAGTGACCCGGACAGGGGAGCACAAGAGACCCAGTACTTC.

The chain uses TRBV15 and TRBJ1-1, with D possibly TRBD1 on 6 matching bases. V lost 4 bases, J lost 4 bases, and 13 bases lay in between. The CDR3 consists of 14 residues. CDR1 is LNHNV, CDR2 YYDKDF, per germline (reference sequence). CDR3 sequence: CATSTERGGTEAFF. CDR3 nucleotides: TGTGCCACCAGCACTGAAAGGGGGGGCACTGAAGCTTTCTTT.

Here the CDR3 reads CSARGGEVITDTQYF. The CDR3 nucleotides are TGCAGTGCTAGGGGGGGGGAGGTGATCACAGATACGCAGTATTTT. The V gene is TRBV20-1, the J gene TRBJ2-3; 7 bases are a match to TRBD2. The CDR3 is 15 residues long. The V and J ends lost 3 bases and 2 bases, in that order; junction bases with no gene match: 8. Germline V gene lookup returns CDR1 DFQATT and CDR2 SNEGSKA (reference sequence).

By its share, this clonotype is medium-sized. The gene calls are TRBV19 and TRBJ1-2; D may be TRBD1 (6 bases). The CDR3 sequence is 13 residues long. The V gene's germline CDR1 is LNHDA and CDR2 SQIVND (reference sequence). V lost 4 bases, J lost 2 bases, and 8 bases lay in between. The CDR3 protein is CASSTTGNYGYTF. DNA of the CDR3: TGTGCCAGTAGTACCACAGGGAACTATGGCTACACCTTC.

The gene calls are TRBV25-1 and TRBJ1-3; no clear D gene. Germline V gives CDR1 MGHDK, CDR2 SYGVNS. The CDR3 sequence is 13 residues long. V was pared by 6 bases and J by 1 base, with 7 bases between. CDR3 coding DNA: TGTGCCAGCAGCCCACAGTCTGGAAACACCATATATTTT. Its protein is CASSPQSGNTIYF.

This clonotype ranks as medium-sized (0.01 to 0.1%). V gene TRBV29-1 combines with J gene TRBJ1-2; D uncertain. Germline CDR1 and CDR2: SQVTM and ANQGSEA. The V end lost 6 bases, the J end lost 8 bases, and 13 bases lay between the germline ends. CDR3 size: 11 residues. The CDR3 region has the DNA TGCAGCGTCACGACACGGTCGGGCTACACCTTC. Translated: CSVTTRSGYTF. Filled out from reference TRBV29-1 and TRBJ1-2, the complete variable domain reads SAVISQKPSRDICQRGTSLTIQCQVDSQVTMMFWYRQQPGQSLTLIATANQGSEATYESGFVIDKFPISRPNLTFSTLTVSNMSPEDSSIYLCSVTTRSGYTFGSGTRLTVV.

This clonotype was seen only a few times. V usage is TRBV19 and J usage is TRBJ1-5, with D unresolved. The germline V and J ends were trimmed by 1 base and 3 bases, with 7 bases remaining between them. The CDR3 is made up of 14 amino acids. Per the germline V gene, CDR1 is LNHDA and CDR2 is SQIVND (reference sequence). The CDR3 DNA reads TGTGCCAGTAGTATAGGTTCTTACAATCAGCCCCAGCATTTT. It is translated as CASSIGSYNQPQHF. The full variable domain, rest sourced from reference TRBV19 and TRBJ1-5, is DGGITQSPKYLFRKEGQNVTLSCEQNLNHDAMYWYRQDPGQGLRLIYYSQIVNDFQKGDIAEGYSVSREKKESFPLTVTSAQKNPTAFYLCASSIGSYNQPQHFGDGTRLSIL.

By sample share, this clonotype is medium-sized. The chain employs TRBV19 and TRBJ2-2; a possible D gene is TRBD2 (6 bases). This CDR3 spans 15 amino acids. The V end was cut by 7 bases, the J end by 7 bases, with 19 bases between. Germline V gives CDR1 LNHDA, CDR2 SQIVND (reference sequence). In DNA, the CDR3 is TGTGCCAGTACCCAATCCGGGGGTTTAGGCGGGGAGCTGTTTTTT. The encoded protein is CASTQSGGLGGELFF.

This sequence joins TRBV19 and TRBJ1-5; D perhaps matches TRBD1 (5 bases). Per the germline V gene, CDR1 is LNHDA and CDR2 is SQIVND (reference sequence). The CDR3 extends over 15 amino acids. Deletions cut 11 bases from V and 4 bases from J, with 21 bases between. In nucleotides, the CDR3 is TGTGCCTCAAAATGGAGGGGTGGGACGAATCAGCCCCAGCATTTT. Residues: CASKWRGGTNQPQHF. Filled out from reference TRBV19 and TRBJ1-5, the complete variable domain reads DGGITQSPKYLFRKEGQNVTLSCEQNLNHDAMYWYRQDPGQGLRLIYYSQIVNDFQKGDIAEGYSVSREKKESFPLTVTSAQKNPTAFYLCASKWRGGTNQPQHFGDGTRLSIL.